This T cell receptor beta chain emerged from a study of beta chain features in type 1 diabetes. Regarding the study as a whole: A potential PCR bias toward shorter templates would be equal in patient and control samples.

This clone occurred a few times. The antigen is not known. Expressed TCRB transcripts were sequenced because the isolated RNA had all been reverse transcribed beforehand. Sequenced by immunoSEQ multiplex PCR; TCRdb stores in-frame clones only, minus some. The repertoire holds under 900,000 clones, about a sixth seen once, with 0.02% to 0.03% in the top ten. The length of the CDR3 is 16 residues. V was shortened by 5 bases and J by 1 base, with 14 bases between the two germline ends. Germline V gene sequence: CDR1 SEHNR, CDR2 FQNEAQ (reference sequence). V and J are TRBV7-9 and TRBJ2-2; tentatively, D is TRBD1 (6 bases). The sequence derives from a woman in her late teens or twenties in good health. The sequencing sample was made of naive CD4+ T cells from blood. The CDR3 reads CASSQHGTQNTGELFF. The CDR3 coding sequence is TGTGCCAGCAGCCAGCACGGGACACAGAACACCGGGGAGCTGTTTTTT.